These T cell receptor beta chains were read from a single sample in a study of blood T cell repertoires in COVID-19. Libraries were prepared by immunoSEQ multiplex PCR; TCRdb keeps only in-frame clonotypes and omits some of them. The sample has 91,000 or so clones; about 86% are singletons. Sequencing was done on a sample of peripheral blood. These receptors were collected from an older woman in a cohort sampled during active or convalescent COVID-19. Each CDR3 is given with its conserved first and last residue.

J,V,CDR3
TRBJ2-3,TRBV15,CATSRDRRLAGSTDTQYF
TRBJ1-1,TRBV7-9,CASSPKRAFF
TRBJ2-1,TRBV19,CASSIGGGGEQFF
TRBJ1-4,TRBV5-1,CASRLRQSENEKLFF
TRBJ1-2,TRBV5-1,CASSRQTGALDGYTF
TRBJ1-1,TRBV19,CASSNAAEAFF
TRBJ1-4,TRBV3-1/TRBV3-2,CASSQEQTGGEKLFF
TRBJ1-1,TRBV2,CATSFLPNTEAFF
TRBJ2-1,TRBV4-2,CASSQASLAIYNEQFF
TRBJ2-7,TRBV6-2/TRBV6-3,CASSGQIYEQYF
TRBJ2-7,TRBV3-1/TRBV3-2,CASSRTRLVYEQYF
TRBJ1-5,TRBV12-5,CASGDRGSNQPQHF
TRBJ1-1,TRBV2,CASSFGGVTEAFF
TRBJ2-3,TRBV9,CASSVMARGGTDTQYF
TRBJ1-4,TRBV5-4,CASSLAAGINEKLFF